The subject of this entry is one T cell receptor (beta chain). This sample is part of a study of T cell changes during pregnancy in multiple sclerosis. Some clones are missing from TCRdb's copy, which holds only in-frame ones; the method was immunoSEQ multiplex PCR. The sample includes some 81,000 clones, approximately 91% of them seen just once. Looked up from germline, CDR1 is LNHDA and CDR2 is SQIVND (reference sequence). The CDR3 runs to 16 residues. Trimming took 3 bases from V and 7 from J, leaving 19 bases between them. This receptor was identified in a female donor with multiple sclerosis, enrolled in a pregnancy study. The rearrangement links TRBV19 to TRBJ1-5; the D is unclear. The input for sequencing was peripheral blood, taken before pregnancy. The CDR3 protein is CASSIFRRFGLQPQHF. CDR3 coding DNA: TGTGCCAGTAGTATCTTCCGCAGGTTTGGCCTCCAGCCCCAGCATTTT.